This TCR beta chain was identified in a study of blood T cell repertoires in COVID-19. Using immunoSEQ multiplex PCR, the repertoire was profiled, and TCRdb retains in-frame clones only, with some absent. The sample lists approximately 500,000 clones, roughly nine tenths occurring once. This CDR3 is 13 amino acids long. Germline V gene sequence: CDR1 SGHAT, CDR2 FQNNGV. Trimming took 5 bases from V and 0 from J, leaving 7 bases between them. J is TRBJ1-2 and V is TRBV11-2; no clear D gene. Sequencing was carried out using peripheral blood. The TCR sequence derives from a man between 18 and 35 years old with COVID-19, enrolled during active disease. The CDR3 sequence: CASSPLSNYGYTF. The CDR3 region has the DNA TGTGCCAGCAGCCCTCTTTCTAACTATGGCTACACCTTC.